This TCR beta chain comes out of a study of regulatory T cells in long-lasting Graves disease. Across the study: Antithyroid drugs had been taken by newly diagnosed Graves' patients for under 3 months.

There are many counts of this clonotype. Noted time point: newly diagnosed GD, antithyroid drugs for less than 3 months. TCR sequences were obtained from RNA taken from PBMCs. Building of the TCR beta libraries involved iRepertoire HTBI primers and Arm-PCR of CDR3 regions. TCRdb itself ran the multiplex PCR reads through MiXCR, one entry per CDR3 protein. Of about 540,000 distinct CDR3 sequences in the sample, 13% were seen once. V was clipped by 3 bases and J by 6 bases; unmatched bases: 3. This CDR3 has 13 amino acids. In addition, the sample was reused for a study of T cells in Graves' hyperthyroidism and ophthalmopathy.

The chain uses TRBV12-3 or TRBV12-4 and TRBJ2-7; 9 nucleotides match TRBD1. This TCR was recovered from a man younger than 40 with Graves disease. Specimen: peripheral blood mononuclear cells (PBMCs), collected at new diagnosis, from a patient treated with antithyroid drugs. Here the CDR3 DNA reads TGTGCCAGCAGTTTTGGACAGGGGACCGAGCAGTACTTC. It specifies CASSFGQGTEQYF.